These 29 T cell receptor beta chains share one sample of origin, sequenced in a study of identical twins. TCRdb reanalysed the 5' RACE reads using MiXCR and keeps one entry per CDR3 protein. The sample lists under 250,000 distinct CDR3 sequences; roughly 12% were seen once. These data are also associated with another study on yellow fever vaccine responses in identical twins.

The specimen was memory (CD45RO+) T cells sorted from blood. These receptors were obtained from a woman between 18 and 29 years old in good health.

V gene TRBV7-2 combines with J gene TRBJ1-4; perhaps TRBD1 as D (6 bases). V was pared by 6 bases and J by 5 bases, with 10 bases between. Germline V gene data show CDR1 as SGHTA and CDR2 as FQGNSA. The CDR3 spans 13 residues. The CDR3 sequence: CASRDRFNEKLFF. The CDR3 DNA follows: TGTGCCAGCAGGGACAGATTCAATGAAAAACTGTTTTTT.

The V and J genes are TRBV28 and TRBJ2-2; 8 nucleotides line up with TRBD2. Germline CDR1 is MDHEN and CDR2 is SYDVKM. Trimming at V came to 4 bases and at J to 4 bases, leaving 11 bases not matched to a gene. The CDR3 is made up of 17 amino acids. The CDR3 reads CASSYAGLGRSTGELFF. The CDR3 region has the DNA TGTGCCAGCAGTTATGCGGGACTAGGTCGGAGCACCGGGGAGCTGTTTTTT.

This clonotype came up once. This chain uses TRBV28 with TRBJ2-1; TRBD2 agrees at 11 bases. This CDR3 has 17 residues. V lost 10 bases and J lost 7; bases outside the gene matches: 18. The V gene's germline CDR1 is MDHEN and CDR2 SYDVKM. CDR3: CAMGPRVGLAEINEQFF. The CDR3 DNA reads TGTGCCATGGGCCCGCGAGTGGGACTAGCGGAGATTAATGAGCAGTTCTTC.

The rearrangement joins TRBV29-1 to TRBJ2-1, with no clear D. V gave up 4 bases and J gave up 0 bases, with 10 bases separating them. CDR3 length equals 14 residues. Germline V lookup: CDR1 SQVTM, CDR2 ANQGSEA. CDR3 region: CSVVRQASYNEQFF. CDR3 sequence (DNA): TGCAGCGTTGTACGTCAAGCCTCCTACAATGAGCAGTTCTTC.

This chain connects TRBV20-1 to TRBJ2-7, with 12 nucleotides matching TRBD2. CDR1 and CDR2 (germline): DFQATT, SNEGSKA (reference sequence). The CDR3 loop spans 13 amino acids. CDR3 sequence: CRSSGRGTYEQYF. CDR3 nucleotide sequence: TGCAGATCTAGCGGGAGGGGAACCTACGAGCAGTACTTC.

The chain couples TRBV15 to TRBJ1-1; possible D gene TRBD1, 5 bases. CDR1 and CDR2 from the germline V gene are LNHNV and YYDKDF (reference sequence). Trimming took 1 base from V and 4 from J, leaving 10 bases between them. CDR3 length: 14 amino acids. In DNA form, the CDR3 reads TGTGCCACCAGCAGAGTTCTTGGGGCCACTGAAGCTTTCTTT. This translates into CATSRVLGATEAFF.

CDR3 coding DNA: TGTGCCAGCAGCTTGGAACTCATAAACAATGAGCAGTTCTTC. Translating gives CASSLELINNEQFF. The chain carries TRBV5-4 and TRBJ2-1; no clear D. With 0 bases removed from V and 5 bases from J, the gap between germline ends came to 9 bases. Per germline, CDR1 SGHNT and CDR2 YYREEE (reference sequence). The CDR3 totals 14 residues.

On this clonotype: Compared with germline, one end of the junction differs, possibly owing to a read error. The V call is TRBV4-3, the J call TRBJ1-1; no firm D call. The CDR3 totals 13 residues. Germline V lookup: CDR1 LGHNA, CDR2 YSLEER. CDR3 coding DNA: TGCGCCAGCAGCCATCAAGGGAACGCTGAAGCTTTCTTT. As protein: CASSHQGNAEAFF.

This clonotype has more than one count but fewer than ten. The chain combines TRBV6-5 with TRBJ2-7; the D gene is possibly TRBD1 (5 bases). The CDR3 is 17 residues long. Trimming took 2 bases from V and 5 from J, leaving 22 bases between them. Germline lookup yields CDR1 MNHEY and CDR2 SVGAGI. CDR3 sequence: CASSYGRTPRQPNEQYF. CDR3 nucleotide sequence: TGTGCCAGCAGTTACGGCCGAACTCCTAGACAGCCAAACGAGCAGTACTTC.

This clonotype occurred a few times. V and J are TRBV13 and TRBJ2-3; D unclear. Germline V gene lookup returns CDR1 PRHDT and CDR2 FYEKMQ (reference sequence). The CDR3 has 13 amino acids. Trimming removed 6 bases from V and 2 bases from J, with 9 bases in between. CDR3 sequence reads: CASRFKNTDTQYF. In nucleotides, the CDR3 is TGTGCCAGCAGATTTAAAAACACAGATACGCAGTATTTT.

The chain joins TRBV2 to TRBJ2-7, with 10 bases that match TRBD1. Germline values: CDR1 SNHLY, CDR2 FYNNEI. The CDR3 length is 13 residues. Unmatched junction bases numbered 2, after V lost 6 bases and J lost 3 bases. In DNA form, the CDR3 reads TGTGCCAGCAGGGGGACAGGGGTCTACGAGCAGTACTTC. Amino acids: CASRGTGVYEQYF.

This clonotype was counted only a few times. The chain has TRBV6-6 and TRBJ2-7, with TRBD2 as a possible D gene (6 bases). Germline CDR1 reads MNHNY; CDR2 reads SVGAGI (reference sequence). The V and J ends lost 5 bases and 2 bases respectively, with 10 bases between them. The length of the CDR3 is 13 residues. The DNA of the CDR3 is TGTGCCAGCAGTGCGGGGTTCCCCTACGAGCAGTACTTC. Its protein product is CASSAGFPYEQYF.

V usage is TRBV7-2 and J usage is TRBJ2-5; D perhaps matches TRBD1 (5 bases). The CDR3 is made up of 14 amino acids. V was cut by 5 bases and J by 1 base, with 11 bases left in between. The germline V gene encodes CDR1 SGHTA and CDR2 FQGNSA. CDR3 sequence: CASSPRQIQETQYF. Here the CDR3 DNA reads TGTGCCAGCAGCCCAAGACAGATCCAAGAGACCCAGTACTTC.

This clonotype was picked up a small number of times. The chain recombines TRBV9 with TRBJ2-6, with D unresolved. Germline values: CDR1 SGDLS, CDR2 YYNGEE. The V and J ends lost 0 bases and 4 bases respectively, with 8 bases between them. The CDR3 is 15 amino acids. In nucleotides, the CDR3 is TGTGCCAGCAGCGTAGCCCACGTGGGGGCCAACGTCCTGACTTTC. This translates into CASSVAHVGANVLTF.

This clonotype was seen more than once but under ten times. This chain links TRBV14 with TRBJ1-5; D gene uncertain. CDR1 and CDR2 from the germline V gene are SGHDN and FVKESK. CDR3 length: 13 amino acids. Deletions cut 0 bases from V and 5 bases from J, with 5 bases between. In DNA, the CDR3 is TGTGCCAGCAGCCAAGATTCCGATCAGCCCCAGCATTTT. Translating gives CASSQDSDQPQHF.

The chain uses TRBV28 and TRBJ2-3; 8 bases line up with TRBD2. V gave up 5 bases and J gave up 5 bases; unmatched junction bases: 15. The CDR3 extends over 17 amino acids. Germline-derived CDR1 and CDR2 are MDHEN and SYDVKM. Written as DNA, the CDR3 is TGTGCCAGCAGTCCCCCCCGAGCGGGAGCCGTCATAGATACGCAGTATTTT. Protein: CASSPPRAGAVIDTQYF.

This clonotype was detected ten times or more. The chain links TRBV7-2 to TRBJ2-1; TRBD2 matches 15 bases. This CDR3 contains 17 residues. Per the germline V gene, CDR1 is SGHTA and CDR2 is FQGNSA. The V segment lost 5 bases and the J segment 2 bases; nucleotides outside the gene matches: 4. Here the CDR3 reads CASSGLAGGPPYNEQFF. The CDR3 region has the DNA TGTGCCAGCAGCGGACTAGCGGGAGGGCCTCCCTACAATGAGCAGTTCTTC.

The V gene is TRBV11-2, the J gene TRBJ1-4, with D possibly being TRBD1 (6 bases). Between the trimmed V and J ends, which lost 0 bases and 6 bases, there was a span of 11 bases. The CDR3 consists of 15 residues. Germline CDR1 is SGHAT and CDR2 is FQNNGV. This CDR3 is CASSLDGGQDEKLFF. DNA for the CDR3: TGTGCCAGCAGCTTAGATGGGGGGCAGGATGAAAAACTGTTTTTT.

This clonotype has a handful of counts. The chain couples TRBV12-3 or TRBV12-4 to TRBJ2-2; 7 nucleotides align to TRBD2. V shed 3 bases and J 7 bases; nucleotides not matched to a gene: 5. There are 14 residues in the CDR3. CDR3 nucleotides: TGTGCCAGCAGTTTCAGCGGGATGGTCGGGGAGCTGTTTTTT. Translating it yields CASSFSGMVGELFF.

This clonotype was observed a few times. CDR3 amino acids: CSARVSDTEAFF. Written as DNA, the CDR3 is TGCAGTGCTAGAGTTTCGGACACTGAAGCTTTCTTT. This sequence joins TRBV20-1 and TRBJ1-1; the D is unclear. The CDR3 loop spans 12 amino acids. The ends were cut back, 1 base at V and 3 bases at J, with 6 bases in the middle. Germline V gives CDR1 DFQATT, CDR2 SNEGSKA (reference sequence).

In its sample, this clonotype was seen a few times. The chain joins TRBV5-1 to TRBJ1-1, with D maybe TRBD1 (5 bases). The CDR3 totals 15 residues. Germline CDR1 and CDR2: SGHRS and YFSETQ. Trimming stripped 0 bases from V and 3 bases from J, with 12 bases between. In nucleotides, the CDR3 is TGCGCCAGCAGCTTGGTGGGAGGGGATTACACTGAAGCTTTCTTT. Protein: CASSLVGGDYTEAFF.

The sample holds a few counts of this clonotype. The chain is built from TRBV2 and TRBJ2-5, with 8 bases lining up with TRBD1. V lost 3 bases, J lost 5 bases, and 8 bases stayed unmatched. The germline V gene has CDR1 SNHLY and CDR2 FYNNEI. The CDR3 consists of 15 residues. CDR3 in DNA: TGTGCCAGCAGTGATGGACAGGGCGGCCGGGAGACCCAGTACTTC. Translation: CASSDGQGGRETQYF. Complete variable domain (other parts from reference TRBV2 and TRBJ2-5): EPEVTQTPSHQVTQMGQEVILRCVPISNHLYFYWYRQILGQKVEFLVSFYNNEISEKSEIFDDQFSVERPDGSNFTLKIRSTKLEDSAMYFCASSDGQGGRETQYFGPGTRLLVL.

This clonotype was seen a handful of times. The chain has TRBV29-1 and TRBJ2-7, with TRBD2 identical over 11 bases. Germline V gives CDR1 SQVTM, CDR2 ANQGSEA. The CDR3 runs 13 residues. Germline trimming cut 6 bases from V and 9 bases from J; bases unmatched to any gene: 10. CDR3 nucleotides: TGCAGCGTGGAAAGCCTAGCGGGAGGTGGGCAGTACTTC. It codes for CSVESLAGGGQYF.

The chain couples TRBV20-1 to TRBJ1-1; D is unclear. CDR3 length: 15 residues. Trimming left V 3 bases short and J 0 bases short, with 14 bases between. The germline V gene encodes CDR1 DFQATT and CDR2 SNEGSKA (reference sequence). CDR3 DNA: TGCAGTGCTAGTCAAACAGCAGGACTGAACACTGAAGCTTTCTTT. Its protein is CSASQTAGLNTEAFF.

The CDR3: CASSPAGEMNTEAFF. For the CDR3, the DNA is TGTGCCAGCAGCCCCGCTGGTGAGATGAACACTGAAGCTTTCTTT. The chain links TRBV5-5 to TRBJ1-1; D is uncertain. The germline CDR1 and CDR2 sequences are SGHKS and YYEKEE (reference sequence). The CDR3 sequence is 15 residues long. Trimming left V 4 bases short and J 0 bases short, with 13 bases between.

The sample holds a few counts of this clonotype. V and J are TRBV7-2 and TRBJ2-3; D gene uncertain. In germline, CDR1 is SGHTA, CDR2 FQGNSA. Deletions cut 3 bases from V and 4 bases from J, with 14 bases between. This CDR3 is built from 15 residues. The CDR3 is CASSFQSGVADTQYF. For the CDR3, the DNA is TGTGCCAGCAGCTTCCAATCAGGAGTGGCAGATACGCAGTATTTT.

This clonotype was recorded a few times. This chain links TRBV25-1 with TRBJ2-3; D is uncertain. Germline values: CDR1 MGHDK, CDR2 SYGVNS. V lost 3 bases to trimming and J lost 5 bases, with 15 bases between them. The CDR3 covers 15 residues. CDR3 protein: CASSDTTDSKDTQYF. The CDR3 DNA follows: TGTGCCAGCAGTGACACCACCGACTCGAAAGATACGCAGTATTTT.

The chain joins TRBV30 to TRBJ2-2; 9 bases agree with TRBD2. The V and J ends lost 3 bases and 5 bases, in that order; junction bases with no gene match: 7. Germline CDR1 GTSNPN, CDR2 SVGIG (reference sequence). The CDR3 extends over 15 amino acids. CDR3 sequence reads: CAWRRSGGETGELFF. The CDR3 DNA is TGTGCCTGGAGACGTAGCGGGGGAGAGACCGGGGAGCTGTTTTTT.

This clonotype was seen ten or more times. This sequence joins TRBV7-8 and TRBJ2-5; 7 bases are shared with TRBD1. CDR1 is SGHVS, CDR2 FQNEAQ, per germline. This CDR3 spans 13 amino acids. V shed 5 bases and J 4 bases; nucleotides not matched to a gene: 4. The CDR3 region is CASSKTGRETQYF. The CDR3 coding sequence is TGTGCCAGCAGCAAGACAGGGAGAGAGACCCAGTACTTC.